A single sample gave rise to the 25 T cell receptor beta chains below, sequenced in a study of cytomegalovirus exposure and HLA in healthy donors. TCRdb keeps only in-frame clones here, not all; method: immunoSEQ multiplex PCR. The sample comprises over 110,000 clones, roughly 86% of which are singletons, and roughly 1.4% rests with the top ten. Sequencing was carried out using PBMCs. The receptors shown here come from a woman younger than 45 in good health and CMV-seronegative.

The chain carries TRBV30 and TRBJ1-2; no reliable D call. This CDR3 is built from 15 residues. Trimming shortened V by 1 base and J by 1 base, and 13 bases separated the two germline ends. The V gene's germline CDR1 is GTSNPN and CDR2 SVGIG (reference sequence). The CDR3 DNA sequence: TGTGCCTGGAGTGCCCGGATCAGGCTTAACTATGGCTACACCTTC. It translates to CAWSARIRLNYGYTF.

The genes are TRBV18 and TRBJ2-7; 7 bases agree with TRBD1. The V and J ends lost 2 bases and 4 bases, in that order; junction bases with no gene match: 5. The CDR3 consists of 14 residues. CDR1 KGHSH and CDR2 LQKENI come from the germline V gene. Here the CDR3 DNA reads TGTGCCAGCTCACCAGGTTCACAGGGGTACGAGCAGTACTTC. Translating gives CASSPGSQGYEQYF.

The chain carries TRBV27 and TRBJ2-7; possibly TRBD1 for D (5 bases). The germline V gene encodes CDR1 MNHEY and CDR2 SMNVEV (reference sequence). V was cut by 6 bases and J by 3 bases, with 9 bases left in between. The CDR3 sequence is 12 residues long. Here the CDR3 DNA reads TGTGCCAGCAGAGACAGAAACTACGAGCAGTACTTC. As protein: CASRDRNYEQYF.

This clone was recorded once. The V gene is TRBV5-1, the J gene TRBJ1-1; D possibly corresponds to TRBD1 (5 bases). V dropped 7 bases and J dropped 2 bases, with 15 bases sitting between them. The length of the CDR3 is 14 residues. CDR1 is SGHRS, CDR2 YFSETQ, per germline. The CDR3 DNA follows: TGCGCCAGCGCGAACTCCGGGGGTAACACTGAAGCTTTCTTT. It translates to CASANSGGNTEAFF.

V usage is TRBV10-2 and J usage is TRBJ2-5; 10 nucleotides align to TRBD1. Per germline, CDR1 WSHSY and CDR2 SAAADI. After removal of 8 bases from V and 5 bases from J, the junction contained 5 bases not matched to a gene. This CDR3 has 13 amino acids. CDR3 DNA: TGCGCCAGCCGGACAGGGGGTACGGAGACCCAGTACTTC. Translating gives CASRTGGTETQYF.

This clone occurred once. The J gene is TRBJ1-5, the V gene TRBV28; D unresolved. The germline V gene encodes CDR1 MDHEN and CDR2 SYDVKM. The CDR3 is 17 residues long. The germline V and J ends were trimmed by 3 bases and 0 bases, with 15 bases remaining between them. Here the CDR3 reads CASSFRGGEYSNQPQHF. The CDR3, as DNA: TGTGCCAGCAGTTTCCGCGGCGGGGAATATAGCAATCAGCCCCAGCATTTT.

This sequence joins TRBV6-1 and TRBJ2-1, with 7 nucleotides matching TRBD1. Trimming cost V 3 bases and J 9 bases; bases outside gene matches: 5. Germline V CDR1 and CDR2: MNHNS, SASEGT. This CDR3 is built from 13 residues. The CDR3 DNA reads as TGTGCCAGCAGTGAGGACGACAGGGTTGAGCAGTTCTTC. Translation: CASSEDDRVEQFF.

The chain uses TRBV19 and TRBJ2-1; a possible D gene is TRBD2 (6 bases). The V gene lost 0 bases and the J gene lost 2 bases, with 11 bases spanning the gap. Germline V gives CDR1 LNHDA, CDR2 SQIVND (reference sequence). The CDR3 runs to 16 residues. As DNA, the CDR3 is TGTGCCAGTAGTATAGATCGCGGGGTCACCTACAATGAGCAGTTCTTC. Amino acid sequence: CASSIDRGVTYNEQFF.

V usage is TRBV9 and J usage is TRBJ1-6; D may be TRBD1 (5 bases). V lost 0 bases, J lost 2 bases, and 12 bases lay in between. The CDR3 contains 17 residues. CDR1 is SGDLS, CDR2 YYNGEE, per germline. The CDR3 nucleotides read TGTGCCAGCAGCGTAGACGGGGGAAGAACCTATAATTCACCCCTCCACTTT. Encoded protein: CASSVDGGRTYNSPLHF.

J is TRBJ1-2 and V is TRBV9; D might be TRBD1 (5 bases). This CDR3 has 14 amino acids. V was pared by 0 bases and J by 4 bases, with 10 bases between. Germline V gene lookup returns CDR1 SGDLS and CDR2 YYNGEE. In DNA, the CDR3 is TGTGCCAGCAGCGTAGCAGGGATCTCCTATGGCTACACCTTC. Its translation is CASSVAGISYGYTF.

V gene TRBV19 combines with J gene TRBJ1-1, with 10 bases matching TRBD1. V was clipped by 4 bases and J by 4 bases; unmatched bases: 9. This CDR3 is 16 amino acids long. Germline CDR1 and CDR2: LNHDA and SQIVND (reference sequence). CDR3 region: CASSKNRDRGFTEAFF. The CDR3 nucleotides read TGTGCCAGTAGTAAGAACCGGGACAGGGGATTCACTGAAGCTTTCTTT.

CDR3 loop: CASKDRVFSNQPQHF. The CDR3, as DNA: TGTGCCAGTAAGGACAGGGTATTTAGCAATCAGCCCCAGCATTTT. The gene calls are TRBV19 and TRBJ1-5, with 8 bases identical to TRBD1. J gave up 0 bases and V 7 bases, and 5 bases lay outside the gene matches. The CDR3 consists of 15 residues. Germline CDR1 LNHDA, CDR2 SQIVND (reference sequence). The full variable domain, its missing parts supplied by reference TRBV19 and TRBJ1-5, is DGGITQSPKYLFRKEGQNVTLSCEQNLNHDAMYWYRQDPGQGLRLIYYSQIVNDFQKGDIAEGYSVSREKKESFPLTVTSAQKNPTAFYLCASKDRVFSNQPQHFGDGTRLSIL.

The gene calls are TRBV27 and TRBJ2-1; D is undetermined. The CDR3 runs 14 residues. Looked up from germline, CDR1 is MNHEY and CDR2 is SMNVEV (reference sequence). Trimming pared 2 bases from V and 0 bases from J, leaving 5 bases between. The CDR3 coding sequence is TGTGCCAGCAGTTTACAAATCTCCTACAATGAGCAGTTCTTC. Its translation is CASSLQISYNEQFF.

This chain connects TRBV5-1 to TRBJ2-2, with 11 bases fitting TRBD2. Germline lookup yields CDR1 SGHRS and CDR2 YFSETQ. This CDR3 comprises 14 residues. J lost 7 bases, V lost 4 bases, and 3 bases had no gene match. The CDR3 DNA follows: TGCGCCAGCAGCGCCGGGACTAGCGGCGGGGAGCTGTTTTTT. Its protein product is CASSAGTSGGELFF.

The chain couples TRBV29-1 to TRBJ1-1; 12 bases are shared with TRBD1. This CDR3 region has 14 residues. The junction had 6 bases not matched to a gene; V was cut back by 5 bases and J by 5 bases. Germline CDR1 is SQVTM and CDR2 is ANQGSEA. CDR3 sequence (DNA): TGCAGCGTTCTCAGGGACAGGGGGCTGACTGAAGCTTTCTTT. Amino acid sequence: CSVLRDRGLTEAFF.

This chain connects TRBV5-1 to TRBJ2-1; tentatively, D is TRBD2 (7 bases). The length of the CDR3 is 15 residues. Trimming removed 0 bases from V and 6 bases from J, with 13 bases in between. CDR1 is SGHRS, CDR2 YFSETQ, per germline. In DNA, the CDR3 is TGCGCCAGCAGCTTGGGTCGGGGGGCCCGCAATGAGCAGTTCTTC. Translating it yields CASSLGRGARNEQFF.

V is TRBV29-1 and J is TRBJ2-3; 7 bases align to TRBD2. Germline CDR1 reads SQVTM; CDR2 reads ANQGSEA. The CDR3 has 11 residues. The junction had 1 base not matched to a gene; V was cut back by 6 bases and J by 4 bases. CDR3 sequence reads: CSVGGADTQYF. CDR3 coding DNA: TGCAGCGTGGGGGGGGCAGATACGCAGTATTTT.

The J gene is TRBJ1-2, the V gene TRBV2, with TRBD1 matching over 9 bases. The germline V gene has CDR1 SNHLY and CDR2 FYNNEI. This CDR3 spans 14 amino acids. V trimming: 5 bases; J trimming: 4 bases; junction bases outside the gene matches: 5. The CDR3 sequence is CASSPTGGTYGYTF. The CDR3 bases are TGTGCCAGCAGTCCGACAGGGGGGACCTATGGCTACACCTTC. The entire variable domain, with the rest obtained from reference TRBV2 and TRBJ1-2, is as follows: EPEVTQTPSHQVTQMGQEVILRCVPISNHLYFYWYRQILGQKVEFLVSFYNNEISEKSEIFDDQFSVERPDGSNFTLKIRSTKLEDSAMYFCASSPTGGTYGYTFGSGTRLTVV.

The chain has TRBV5-1 and TRBJ1-4; unclear D gene. The CDR3 runs to 13 residues. V was trimmed by 1 base and J by 8 bases, leaving 9 bases between them. The V gene's germline CDR1 is SGHRS and CDR2 YFSETQ. The CDR3, as DNA: TGCGCCAGCAGCTTGACCGGGGTCGAAAAACTGTTTTTT. Protein sequence: CASSLTGVEKLFF.

This chain links TRBV27 with TRBJ1-3; a possible D gene is TRBD1 (6 bases). In germline, CDR1 is MNHEY, CDR2 SMNVEV (reference sequence). V was cut by 5 bases and J by 3 bases, with 11 bases left in between. The CDR3 is 14 residues long. The CDR3, as DNA: TGTGCCAGCAGTGGCAGGGGCTATGGAAACACCATATATTTT. This encodes CASSGRGYGNTIYF.

About this clone: This same CDR3 is encoded by further DNA sequences in the sample. This chain uses TRBV18 with TRBJ1-1; no clear D. V lost 3 bases to trimming and J lost 4 bases, with 9 bases between them. This CDR3 comprises 13 residues. CDR1 and CDR2 (germline): KGHSH, LQKENI. CDR3 in DNA: TGTGCCAGCTCACCCCTCCGAGGCACTGAAGCTTTCTTT. Translating it yields CASSPLRGTEAFF.

The DNA of the CDR3 is TGTGCCAGCAGGGCCGAGCGGGAGTTAACAGATACGCAGTATTTT. Encoded protein: CASRAERELTDTQYF. V gene TRBV21-1 combines with J gene TRBJ2-3; TRBD2 was called by the table and not checked on the DNA. TRBV21-1 is a pseudogene locus. This CDR3 is 15 amino acids long.

The gene calls are TRBV7-2 and TRBJ2-5; D not certain. CDR1 is SGHTA and CDR2 is FQGNSA in the germline V gene. The CDR3 contains 15 residues. V lost 3 bases to trimming and J lost 1 base, with 12 bases between them. CDR3 sequence reads: CASSLGSSLQETQYF. For the CDR3, the DNA is TGTGCCAGCAGCTTGGGTAGCTCCCTCCAAGAGACCCAGTACTTC.

J is TRBJ2-3 and V is TRBV11-2, with D possibly being TRBD2 (7 bases). The CDR3 spans 18 residues. Germline-derived CDR1 and CDR2 are SGHAT and FQNNGV. V was trimmed by 5 bases and J by 2 bases, leaving 23 bases between them. CDR3 loop: CASSQAEGGGIHTDTQYF. The CDR3 DNA sequence: TGTGCCAGCAGCCAAGCCGAGGGAGGGGGGATACACACAGATACGCAGTATTTT.

CDR3 region: CASSLVGGDEKLFF. The CDR3, as DNA: TGTGCCAGCAGTTTGGTAGGGGGCGATGAAAAACTGTTTTTT. The rearrangement uses TRBV28 and TRBJ1-4, with TRBD1 matching over 7 bases. Germline CDR1 MDHEN, CDR2 SYDVKM. Germline trimming cut 3 bases from V and 6 bases from J; bases unmatched to any gene: 4. The CDR3 runs to 14 residues. Using reference TRBV28 and TRBJ1-4 for the parts outside the CDR3, the full variable domain is DVKVTQSSRYLVKRTGEKVFLECVQDMDHENMFWYRQDPGLGLRLIYFSYDVKMKEKGDIPEGYSVSREKKERFSLILESASTNQTSMYLCASSLVGGDEKLFFGSGTQLSVL.